This T cell receptor beta chain was sequenced for a study of OX40 agonist ivuxolimab in advanced cancers. Study as a whole: People who had prior anti-PD-1, anti-PD-L1 or anti-CTLA-4 therapy could take part, and 40% had some.

The V end was cut by 4 bases, the J end by 4 bases, with 20 bases between. Germline CDR1 and CDR2: LGHNA and YNFKEQ. The CDR3 totals 17 residues. Comments on this clone: Antigen unknown.

General study findings and limits: Expanded clones were, on average, more numerous in CD8+ T cells than in CD4+.

Clones were sequenced by immunoSEQ multiplex PCR, and TCRdb holds only the in-frame ones, with some missing. The data show about 160,000 clones, around 94% seen once. This TCR was recovered from an adult with an advanced solid tumor such as melanoma, head and neck, liver or kidney cancer. The chain links TRBV4-2 to TRBJ2-1, with TRBD2 as a possible D gene (6 bases). Sequences were derived from CD4+ or CD8+ T cells sorted from blood, sampled in a trial of the OX40 agonist ivuxolimab. The CDR3 here is CASSLRAGSGSYNEQFF. The CDR3 region has the DNA TGTGCCAGCAGCCTCCGGGCGGGTAGCGGAAGTTACAATGAGCAGTTCTTC.